The clone carrying this T cell receptor (beta chain) was observed a single time. This specimen comes from a study of blood T cell repertoires in COVID-19. Study as a whole: The analysed material was cDNA or gDNA that came from T cells, B-cell-depleted T cells, or PBMCs.

Libraries were prepared by immunoSEQ multiplex PCR; TCRdb keeps only in-frame clonotypes and omits some of them. The sample holds about 490,000 clones, approximately 83% seen once. CDR3 length: 12 residues. In germline, CDR1 is MGHDK, CDR2 SYGVNS. V was trimmed by 6 bases and J by 7 bases, leaving 12 bases between them. This receptor was identified in a human donor in a cohort sampled during active COVID-19. V and J are TRBV25-1 and TRBJ1-1; unclear D gene. The sequenced sample consisted of peripheral blood. This CDR3 is CASRESTDEAFF. CDR3 nucleotide sequence: TGTGCCAGCAGGGAGTCAACCGATGAAGCTTTCTTT.